The 8 T cell receptor beta chains reported below all come from one sample, sequenced in a study of OX40 agonist ivuxolimab in advanced cancers. Some clones are missing from TCRdb's copy, which holds only in-frame ones; the method was immunoSEQ multiplex PCR. Of 45,000 to 65,000 clones in the sample, around nine tenths were seen once. The sequencing here drew on CD4+ or CD8+ T cells sorted from blood, taken in a trial of the OX40 agonist ivuxolimab. The receptors originated from an adult with an advanced solid tumor such as melanoma, head and neck, liver or kidney cancer.

This chain uses TRBV28 with TRBJ1-2, with D unresolved. This CDR3 has 16 amino acids. Between the trimmed V and J ends, which lost 4 bases and 5 bases, there was a span of 20 bases. Germline CDR1 is MDHEN and CDR2 is SYDVKM. In DNA, the CDR3 is TGTGCCAGCAGTTACCCGGGAGGGTCGATAGGATATGGCTACACCTTC. Protein product: CASSYPGGSIGYGYTF.

Worth noting for this clone: Germline is not matched at one junction end, which may reflect a read error. The rearrangement uses TRBV19 and TRBJ2-1; D is unclear. Germline CDR1 reads LNHDA; CDR2 reads SQIVND (reference sequence). The CDR3 length is 14 residues. CDR3 nucleotide sequence: TGTGCCAGTAGCATAGGGTTAAGAAACAATGAGCAGTTCTTC. Translation gives CASSIGLRNNEQFF.

Notes on this clone: In the same sample, other DNA sequences code for this CDR3. CDR3 loop: CASSSLSGPHHEQYF. CDR3 in DNA: TGTGCCAGCAGCTCACTTAGCGGTCCTCACCACGAGCAGTACTTC. The chain carries TRBV7-9 and TRBJ2-7, with D possibly TRBD2 on 6 matching bases. This CDR3 is built from 15 residues. Trimming pared 4 bases from V and 5 bases from J, leaving 18 bases between. Germline V gene lookup returns CDR1 SEHNR and CDR2 FQNEAQ (reference sequence).

This chain joins TRBV9 and TRBJ2-3, with D maybe TRBD2 (5 bases). Per germline, CDR1 SGDLS and CDR2 YYNGEE. V gave up 6 bases and J gave up 2 bases, with 10 bases separating them. This CDR3 is built from 13 residues. CDR3 sequence reads: CASTTGYTDTQYF. CDR3 DNA sequence: TGTGCCAGCACGACGGGATACACAGATACGCAGTATTTT. Based on the CDR3 plus reference TRBV9 and TRBJ2-3, the full variable domain is DSGVTQTPKHLITATGQRVTLRCSPRSGDLSVYWYQQSLDQGLQFLIQYYNGEERAKGNILERFSAQQFPDLHSELNLSSLELGDSALYFCASTTGYTDTQYFGPGTRLTVL.

The genes are TRBV19 and TRBJ1-1, with D possibly being TRBD1 (6 bases). Germline CDR1 and CDR2: LNHDA and SQIVND (reference sequence). This CDR3 is built from 17 residues. V dropped 5 bases and J dropped 3 bases, with 22 bases sitting between them. The CDR3 DNA follows: TGTGCCAGTAGTTTGGACAGCGGGAGGGGCGGGTACACTGAAGCTTTCTTT. Translating it yields CASSLDSGRGGYTEAFF.

The chain is built from TRBV10-2 and TRBJ1-5; no firm D call. V dropped 6 bases and J dropped 4 bases, with 7 bases sitting between them. The CDR3 totals 12 residues. Germline-derived CDR1 and CDR2 are WSHSY and SAAADI. Here the CDR3 reads CASRGSNQPQHF. As DNA, the CDR3 is TGCGCCAGCAGAGGATCAAATCAGCCCCAGCATTTT.

Here the CDR3 DNA reads TGTGCCAGCCGGGACAGCTTCAACACCGGGGAGCTGTTTTTT. Amino acids: CASRDSFNTGELFF. The rearrangement uses TRBV6-1 and TRBJ2-2, with 7 bases aligning to TRBD1. The CDR3 contains 14 residues. V dropped 8 bases and J dropped 2; count of bases not matched to a gene: 5. CDR1 MNHNS and CDR2 SASEGT come from the germline V gene.

V usage is TRBV6-5 and J usage is TRBJ1-2; no clear D. Per germline, CDR1 MNHEY and CDR2 SVGAGI. This CDR3 region has 14 residues. V lost 0 bases, J lost 6 bases, and 11 bases lay in between. The CDR3: CASSYSKGYHGYTF. DNA for the CDR3: TGTGCCAGCAGTTACTCGAAAGGGTATCATGGCTACACCTTC.